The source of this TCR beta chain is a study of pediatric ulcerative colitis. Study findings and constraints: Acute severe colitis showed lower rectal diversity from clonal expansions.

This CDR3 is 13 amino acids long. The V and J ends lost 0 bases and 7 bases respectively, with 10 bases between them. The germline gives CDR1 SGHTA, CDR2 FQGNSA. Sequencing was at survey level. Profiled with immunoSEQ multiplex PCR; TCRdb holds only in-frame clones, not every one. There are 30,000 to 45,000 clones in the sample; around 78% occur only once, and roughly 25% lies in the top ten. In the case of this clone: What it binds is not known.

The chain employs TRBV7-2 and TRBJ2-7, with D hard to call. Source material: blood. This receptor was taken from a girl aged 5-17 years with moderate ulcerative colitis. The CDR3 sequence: CASSLAGMDEQYF. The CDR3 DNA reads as TGTGCCAGCAGCTTAGCGGGGATGGATGAGCAGTACTTC.